These 17 T cell receptor beta chains were sequenced from one sample in a study of shared clonotypes between healthy human individuals. Libraries were prepared by immunoSEQ multiplex PCR; TCRdb keeps only in-frame clonotypes and omits some of them. Of fewer than 130,000 clones in the sample, 67% were seen once. The sequenced material came from memory CD8+ T cells sorted from blood. The subset denotes: CD45RO+ cells pooled with CCR7-negative TemRA cells. These receptor sequences come from a woman in her 30s in good health.

The rearrangement joins TRBV6-5 to TRBJ2-4; D gene ambiguous. Trimming cost V 6 bases and J 0 bases, with 6 bases left between them. The V gene's germline CDR1 is MNHEY and CDR2 SVGAGI. This CDR3 spans 13 amino acids. Here the CDR3 DNA reads TGTGCCAGCAGGGACCTAGCCAAAAACATTCAGTACTTC. Its protein product is CASRDLAKNIQYF.

Only a few counts were recorded for this clone. V is TRBV6-5 and J is TRBJ1-2, with D possibly TRBD1 on 5 matching bases. With 0 bases removed from V and 5 bases from J, the gap between germline ends came to 10 bases. This CDR3 is built from 14 residues. The germline gives CDR1 MNHEY, CDR2 SVGAGI. The CDR3 loop reads CASSYSFSGYGYTF. As DNA, the CDR3 is TGTGCCAGCAGTTACTCGTTCTCAGGGTATGGCTACACCTTC.

In this sample, this clone turned up a few times. The V gene is TRBV29-1, the J gene TRBJ2-3; a weak D match, TRBD2 (5 bases). The CDR3 loop spans 14 amino acids. CDR1 and CDR2 from the germline V gene are SQVTM and ANQGSEA. The V and J ends lost 4 bases and 2 bases respectively, with 13 bases between them. CDR3: CSVGPSYNTDTQYF. The CDR3 nucleotides read TGCAGCGTTGGGCCTAGCTACAACACAGATACGCAGTATTTT.

The chain uses TRBV5-4 and TRBJ2-7; no firm D call. CDR1 is SGHNT, CDR2 YYREEE, per germline (reference sequence). The CDR3 has 13 residues. Trimming pared 2 bases from V and 3 bases from J, leaving 9 bases between. CDR3 residues: CASSLGRNYEQYF. The CDR3 nucleotides read TGTGCCAGCAGCTTAGGGCGAAACTACGAGCAGTACTTC.

The chain uses TRBV9 and TRBJ1-3; 7 positions agree with TRBD1. V lost 2 bases to trimming and J lost 0 bases; unmatched junction nucleotides: 2. The length of the CDR3 is 15 residues. Germline CDR1 is SGDLS and CDR2 is YYNGEE. CDR3 DNA sequence: TGTGCCAGCAGCGTCCGGGACAGCTCTGGAAACACCATATATTTT. The encoded protein is CASSVRDSSGNTIYF.

The chain couples TRBV19 to TRBJ1-1; 11 nucleotides agree with TRBD1. Trimming cost V 7 bases and J 4 bases; bases outside gene matches: 8. Germline V gene lookup returns CDR1 LNHDA and CDR2 SQIVND (reference sequence). CDR3 length: 15 amino acids. CDR3 nucleotide sequence: TGTGCCAGTATCGCCGGGACAGGGGGTTTCACTGAAGCTTTCTTT. This codes for CASIAGTGGFTEAFF.

The V and J genes are TRBV5-1 and TRBJ2-3; TRBD2 is a possible D gene (6 bases). V was clipped by 2 bases and J by 0 bases, with 10 bases between them. Germline CDR1 reads SGHRS; CDR2 reads YFSETQ. CDR3 length: 15 residues. The chain's CDR3 is CASSFGGPSTDTQYF. Here the CDR3 DNA reads TGCGCCAGCAGCTTCGGGGGTCCAAGCACAGATACGCAGTATTTT.

The V gene is TRBV9, the J gene TRBJ2-3; 14 bases align to TRBD2. Germline CDR1 reads SGDLS; CDR2 reads YYNGEE. Trimming cost V 5 bases and J 1 base; bases outside gene matches: 6. This CDR3 is built from 17 residues. In nucleotides, the CDR3 is TGTGCCAGCAGAGACGGACTAGCGGGAGGACGCACAGATACGCAGTATTTT. Translation gives CASRDGLAGGRTDTQYF.

The V gene is TRBV6-1, the J gene TRBJ1-5; D uncertain. Germline V gene data show CDR1 as MNHNS and CDR2 as SASEGT. This CDR3 spans 11 amino acids. Trimming cost V 3 bases and J 11 bases, with 8 bases left between them. The CDR3 coding sequence is TGTGCCAGCAGTGATGAAAGAACCCAGCATTTT. Protein product: CASSDERTQHF.

This clone was counted ten times or more. The CDR3 spells CASTSGLGPYEQYF. The CDR3 nucleotides are TGTGCCAGTACCTCGGGCCTAGGTCCCTACGAGCAGTACTTC. The rearrangement joins TRBV19 to TRBJ2-7, with D uncertain. Germline CDR1 is LNHDA and CDR2 is SQIVND (reference sequence). V was clipped by 7 bases and J by 2 bases, with 15 bases between them. The length of the CDR3 is 14 residues. Full variable domain (remainder filled in from reference TRBV19 and TRBJ2-7): DGGITQSPKYLFRKEGQNVTLSCEQNLNHDAMYWYRQDPGQGLRLIYYSQIVNDFQKGDIAEGYSVSREKKESFPLTVTSAQKNPTAFYLCASTSGLGPYEQYFGPGTRLTVT.

There are a few counts of this clone. J is TRBJ2-1 and V is TRBV6-4; 8 bases agree with TRBD2. This CDR3 spans 15 amino acids. Trimming removed 4 bases from V and 2 bases from J; junction bases left unmatched: 4. Germline CDR1 is MRHNA and CDR2 is SNTAGT. The CDR3: CASSASSGPYNEQFF. CDR3 in DNA: TGTGCCAGCAGTGCGTCTAGCGGGCCCTACAATGAGCAGTTCTTC.

The V gene is TRBV7-8, the J gene TRBJ2-3; D perhaps matches TRBD2 (6 bases). The CDR3 has 18 amino acids. V shed 1 base and J shed 1 base, with 18 bases lying between them. Germline CDR1 is SGHVS and CDR2 is FQNEAQ. Here the CDR3 reads CASSLGPGEWGGTDTQYF. The CDR3 region has the DNA TGTGCCAGCAGCTTAGGTCCGGGAGAGTGGGGAGGCACAGATACGCAGTATTTT.

The chain couples TRBV2 to TRBJ2-6, with D unresolved. CDR1 and CDR2 (germline): SNHLY, FYNNEI. V was trimmed by 11 bases and J by 4 bases, leaving 15 bases between them. This CDR3 has 14 residues. The CDR3 nucleotides are TGTGCCGCTTTACCCTATCCGGGGGCCAACGTCCTGACTTTC. Its protein is CAALPYPGANVLTF.

This rearrangement joins TRBV21-1 to TRBJ2-5; TRBD2 was called by the table and not checked on the DNA. TRBV21-1 represents a pseudogene. The CDR3 length is 17 residues. CDR3 sequence: CASSKVRGPPGQETQYF. CDR3 DNA: TGTGCCAGCAGCAAAGTTCGCGGCCCACCGGGCCAAGAGACCCAGTACTTC.

The chain employs TRBV29-1 and TRBJ2-7, with 8 bases identical to TRBD2. The CDR3 runs 14 residues. CDR1 and CDR2 from the germline V gene are SQVTM and ANQGSEA. V was clipped by 5 bases and J by 5 bases; unmatched bases: 11. The CDR3: CSVLPGGAHNEQYF. For the CDR3, the DNA is TGCAGCGTTCTCCCCGGGGGGGCACACAACGAGCAGTACTTC.

V usage is TRBV21-1 and J usage is TRBJ2-3; TRBD2, as called in the table, went unchecked against the DNA. TRBV21-1 is designated a pseudogene. The length of the CDR3 is 15 residues. CDR3 sequence reads: CASSKGAGSTDTQYF. Here the CDR3 DNA reads TGTGCCAGCAGCAAAGGGGCGGGGAGCACAGATACGCAGTATTTT.

V gene TRBV5-5 combines with J gene TRBJ1-2, with a possible D match to TRBD1 (5 bases). Trimming took 4 bases from V and 8 from J, leaving 15 bases between them. CDR1 is SGHKS and CDR2 is YYEKEE in the germline V gene (reference sequence). The CDR3 spans 13 residues. The CDR3 bases are TGTGCCAGCAGCCTCAGGGAAGGCTTAGGCTACACCTTC. Translation gives CASSLREGLGYTF.